The 20 T cell receptor beta chains below come from one sample, sequenced in a study of blood T cell repertoires in COVID-19. Clones were sequenced by immunoSEQ multiplex PCR, and TCRdb holds only the in-frame ones, with some missing. The table records 50,000 to 75,000 clones, around 79% of them present only once. Sample: peripheral blood. The receptors come from a man between 60 and 75 years old with acute or convalescent COVID-19.

This rearrangement joins TRBV7-8 to TRBJ2-6; no definite D call. CDR3 length: 15 amino acids. V lost 0 bases and J 2 bases, leaving 5 bases between the germline ends. The germline V gene has CDR1 SGHVS and CDR2 FQNEAQ. CDR3 in DNA: TGTGCCAGCAGCTTAGCGAGTACTGGGGCCAACGTCCTGACTTTC. Protein product: CASSLASTGANVLTF. The full variable domain, in which reference TRBV7-8 and TRBJ2-6 provide the parts outside the CDR3, is GAGVSQSPRYKVAKRGQDVALRCDPISGHVSLFWYQQALGQGPEFLTYFQNEAQLDKSGLPSDRFFAERPEGSVSTLKIQRTQQEDSAVYLCASSLASTGANVLTFGAGSRLTVL.

The V call is TRBV24-1, the J call TRBJ2-1, with 11 bases that match TRBD1. The CDR3 covers 15 residues. J was trimmed by 7 bases and V by 7 bases; bases with no gene match: 8. The germline gives CDR1 KGHDR, CDR2 SFDVKD. The CDR3 here is CATRDRGPSDNEQFF. Here the CDR3 DNA reads TGTGCCACCAGGGACAGGGGGCCATCTGATAATGAGCAGTTCTTC.

The V call is TRBV4-2, the J call TRBJ1-1; unclear D gene. The CDR3 spans 12 residues. CDR1 is LGHNA, CDR2 YNFKEQ, per germline. The ends were cut back, 5 bases at V and 5 bases at J, with 9 bases in the middle. Written as DNA, the CDR3 is TGTGCCAGCAGCGGAGAGTCAACTGAAGCTTTCTTT. Translating it yields CASSGESTEAFF.

The chain recombines TRBV2 with TRBJ1-1; 8 positions match TRBD1. The V gene's germline CDR1 is SNHLY and CDR2 FYNNEI. The CDR3 is made up of 14 amino acids. Trimming cost V 8 bases and J 1 base; bases outside gene matches: 6. The CDR3 protein is CASAQGASNTEAFF. The CDR3 nucleotides are TGTGCCAGCGCGCAGGGGGCTTCGAACACTGAAGCTTTCTTT. The full variable domain, with the rest looked up from reference TRBV2 and TRBJ1-1, is EPEVTQTPSHQVTQMGQEVILRCVPISNHLYFYWYRQILGQKVEFLVSFYNNEISEKSEIFDDQFSVERPDGSNFTLKIRSTKLEDSAMYFCASAQGASNTEAFFGQGTRLTVV.

The rearrangement uses TRBV5-6 and TRBJ2-5, with D possibly TRBD2 on 5 matching bases. Trimming took off 0 bases at V and 12 bases at J, with 21 bases between the two ends. This CDR3 is 15 amino acids long. From germline, CDR1 is SGHDT and CDR2 YYEEEE. CDR3: CASSLVPAEPKIEYF. The DNA for the CDR3 is TGTGCCAGCAGCTTGGTTCCAGCGGAGCCCAAGATAGAGTACTTC.

The chain is built from TRBV24-1 and TRBJ1-2; maybe TRBD1 (5 bases). The CDR3 spans 15 residues. Trimming stripped 6 bases from V and 4 bases from J, with 17 bases between. In germline, CDR1 is KGHDR, CDR2 SFDVKD. The CDR3 region is CATSRTGPPFYGYTF. In nucleotides, the CDR3 is TGTGCCACCAGTCGAACAGGACCTCCGTTCTATGGCTACACCTTC.

The chain employs TRBV7-9 and TRBJ1-1; D call uncertain. CDR3 length: 14 residues. Germline V lookup: CDR1 SEHNR, CDR2 FQNEAQ (reference sequence). Trimming removed 7 bases from V and 4 bases from J, with 16 bases in between. CDR3 nucleotides: TGTGCCAGCACCTCCGAGGGTGTCGGCACTGAAGCTTTCTTT. Translation gives CASTSEGVGTEAFF.

The genes are TRBV7-2 and TRBJ1-3; D not resolved. CDR3 length: 13 residues. Germline V gene data show CDR1 as SGHTA and CDR2 as FQGNSA. The ends were cut back, 8 bases at V and 7 bases at J, with 15 bases in the middle. This CDR3 is CASSTRGGNTIYF. CDR3 sequence (DNA): TGTGCCAGCTCGACACGAGGAGGGAACACCATATATTTT.

Of note for this clone: The same CDR3 can be traced to other DNA sequences in this sample. V and J are TRBV27 and TRBJ2-7, with D perhaps TRBD2 (5 bases). This CDR3 contains 13 residues. V was cut by 5 bases and J by 3 bases, with 11 bases left in between. CDR1 and CDR2 (germline): MNHEY, SMNVEV (reference sequence). The CDR3 DNA reads TGTGCCAGCAGTCCCGGTGGAGGCTACGAGCAGTACTTC. Translation gives CASSPGGGYEQYF.

This clone was counted a few times. The CDR3 here is CASRAHDYNQPQHF. In nucleotides, the CDR3 is TGTGCCAGCAGGGCCCATGATTACAATCAGCCCCAGCATTTT. This chain connects TRBV6-6 to TRBJ1-5; D not resolved. CDR3 length: 14 residues. CDR1 and CDR2 from the germline V gene are MNHNY and SVGAGI (reference sequence). The V end was cut by 6 bases, the J end by 3 bases, with 12 bases between.

The sample holds a few counts of this clone. The V and J genes are TRBV13 and TRBJ2-3, with D perhaps matching TRBD2 (5 bases). The V end lost 4 bases, the J end lost 6 bases, and 8 bases lay between the germline ends. CDR3 length equals 12 residues. Germline CDR1 reads PRHDT; CDR2 reads FYEKMQ (reference sequence). DNA for the CDR3: TGTGCCAGCAGCTCGAGGGTGGATACGCAGTATTTT. This codes for CASSSRVDTQYF.

The V call is TRBV10-3, the J call TRBJ2-3; D possibly corresponds to TRBD1 (6 bases). The CDR3 is 15 amino acids. The germline V and J ends were trimmed by 6 bases and 0 bases, with 13 bases remaining between them. The germline gives CDR1 ENHRY, CDR2 SYGVKD. The CDR3 sequence: CAISLGTTSTDTQYF. The CDR3 bases are TGTGCCATCAGCCTCGGGACAACTAGCACAGATACGCAGTATTTT.

The chain links TRBV2 to TRBJ2-7; TRBD2 matches at 11 bases. The V and J ends lost 5 bases and 7 bases, in that order; junction bases with no gene match: 7. This CDR3 is built from 14 residues. Germline CDR1 reads SNHLY; CDR2 reads FYNNEI. CDR3 region: CASSTSGRGWEQYF. CDR3 in DNA: TGTGCCAGCAGTACTAGCGGGAGAGGTTGGGAGCAGTACTTC. The full variable domain, rest sourced from reference TRBV2 and TRBJ2-7, is EPEVTQTPSHQVTQMGQEVILRCVPISNHLYFYWYRQILGQKVEFLVSFYNNEISEKSEIFDDQFSVERPDGSNFTLKIRSTKLEDSAMYFCASSTSGRGWEQYFGPGTRLTVT.

CDR3 DNA sequence: TGTGCCAGCAGCCCCGGGACAGGGTTTTTCGACGAGCAGTACTTC. Its protein is CASSPGTGFFDEQYF. The chain combines TRBV5-6 with TRBJ2-7; the match to TRBD1 covers 9 bases. CDR3 length: 15 amino acids. The trim removed 4 bases at V and 5 bases at J, leaving 10 bases unmatched. Germline V gene lookup returns CDR1 SGHDT and CDR2 YYEEEE.

The chain couples TRBV6-4 to TRBJ1-1; 8 bases map to TRBD1. V lost 6 bases and J lost 7; bases outside the gene matches: 10. This CDR3 has 14 residues. CDR1 MRHNA and CDR2 SNTAGT come from the germline V gene. The CDR3 protein is CASSPDRVSGEAFF. CDR3 DNA sequence: TGTGCCAGCAGCCCGGACAGGGTTAGTGGTGAAGCTTTCTTT.

The CDR3 sequence is CASSNLGVEQYF. The CDR3 DNA reads as TGTGCCAGCAGCAATCTAGGGGTCGAGCAGTACTTC. This chain uses TRBV3-1 (or the pseudogene TRBV3-2) with TRBJ2-7; D is perhaps TRBD1 (5 bases). V was cut by 5 bases and J by 6 bases, with 11 bases left in between. This CDR3 comprises 12 residues. The germline V gene has CDR1 LGHDT and CDR2 YNNKEL (reference sequence).

The chain uses TRBV15 and TRBJ2-2; no clear D gene. Per germline, CDR1 LNHNV and CDR2 YYDKDF (reference sequence). The V end was cut by 4 bases, the J end by 4 bases, with 16 bases between. This CDR3 is 16 amino acids long. The CDR3 reads CATSNPRVYTTGELFF. CDR3 nucleotide sequence: TGTGCCACCAGCAACCCTCGGGTCTATACCACCGGGGAGCTGTTTTTT.

CDR3 residues: CASSIDGGGLAGNYGYTF. The CDR3 bases are TGTGCCAGTAGTATAGATGGTGGGGGACTCGCGGGGAACTATGGCTACACCTTC. The chain employs TRBV19 and TRBJ1-2; a possible D gene is TRBD1 (5 bases). V lost 0 bases and J 2 bases, leaving 19 bases between the germline ends. Germline-derived CDR1 and CDR2 are LNHDA and SQIVND (reference sequence). This CDR3 has 18 amino acids.

The rearrangement joins TRBV13 to TRBJ2-4; D uncertain. The CDR3 totals 15 residues. With 3 bases removed from V and 0 bases from J, the gap between germline ends came to 9 bases. Germline CDR1 is PRHDT and CDR2 is FYEKMQ (reference sequence). CDR3 bases: TGTGCCAGCAGCTTTTCTCCTTTAGCCAAAAACATTCAGTACTTC. It codes for CASSFSPLAKNIQYF.

The gene calls are TRBV2 and TRBJ1-4; no reliable D call. Trimming removed 0 bases from V and 10 bases from J, with 3 bases in between. The CDR3 loop spans 11 amino acids. The V gene's germline CDR1 is SNHLY and CDR2 FYNNEI. In DNA, the CDR3 is TGTGCCAGCAGTGAAGCTCTAAAACTGTTTTTT. Its protein product is CASSEALKLFF.